The present entry profiles one T cell receptor beta chain with its context. The antigen is unknown. The entry originates in a study of cytomegalovirus exposure and HLA in healthy donors. Study observations and caveats: What a later analysis showed was that several of the most significant clusters appeared linked to common viral pathogens. By HLA locus, TCR association rates varied in a later analysis, with DRB1 showing the most and HLA-C the fewest.

V lost 5 bases and J 0 bases, leaving 9 bases between the germline ends. Germline loops: CDR1 SGDLS, CDR2 YYNGEE. The CDR3 consists of 14 residues. In the PCR, 60 Vbeta and 13 Jbeta primers were used. Using immunoSEQ multiplex PCR, the repertoire was profiled, and TCRdb retains in-frame clones only, with some absent. Here the sample spans over 150,000 clones, 84% being singletons. The sequence derives from a man between 18 and 35 years old in good health and CMV-seronegative. The chain uses TRBV9 and TRBJ1-3; no clear D. The sample consisted of PBMCs. The CDR3 reads CASSRESSGNTIYF. CDR3 DNA: TGTGCCAGCAGTCGTGAGAGCTCTGGAAACACCATATATTTT.